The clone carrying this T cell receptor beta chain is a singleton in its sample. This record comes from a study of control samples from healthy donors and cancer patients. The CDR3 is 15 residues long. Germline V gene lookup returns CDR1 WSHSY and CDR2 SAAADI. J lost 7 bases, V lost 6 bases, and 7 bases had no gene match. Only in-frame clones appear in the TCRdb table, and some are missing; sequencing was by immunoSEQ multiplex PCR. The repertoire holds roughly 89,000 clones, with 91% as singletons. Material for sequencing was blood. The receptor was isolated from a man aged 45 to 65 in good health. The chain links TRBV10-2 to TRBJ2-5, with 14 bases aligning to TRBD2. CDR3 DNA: TGCGCCAGCAGAGTTGGGACTAGCGGGGGTGTGACCCAGTACTTC. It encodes CASRVGTSGGVTQYF.